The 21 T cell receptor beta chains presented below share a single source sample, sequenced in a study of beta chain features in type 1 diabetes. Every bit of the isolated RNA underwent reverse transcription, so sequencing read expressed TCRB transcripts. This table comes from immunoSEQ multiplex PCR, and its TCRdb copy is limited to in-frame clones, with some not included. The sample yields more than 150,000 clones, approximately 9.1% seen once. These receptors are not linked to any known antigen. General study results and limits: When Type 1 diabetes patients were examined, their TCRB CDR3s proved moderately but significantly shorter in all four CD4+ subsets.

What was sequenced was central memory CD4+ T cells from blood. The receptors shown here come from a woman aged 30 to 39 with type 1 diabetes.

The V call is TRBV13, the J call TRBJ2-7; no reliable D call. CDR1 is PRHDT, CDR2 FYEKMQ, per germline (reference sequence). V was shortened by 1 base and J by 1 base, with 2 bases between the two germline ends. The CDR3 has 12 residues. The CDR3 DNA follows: TGTGCCAGCAGCTTAGCTTCCTACGAGCAGTACTTC. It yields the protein CASSLASYEQYF.

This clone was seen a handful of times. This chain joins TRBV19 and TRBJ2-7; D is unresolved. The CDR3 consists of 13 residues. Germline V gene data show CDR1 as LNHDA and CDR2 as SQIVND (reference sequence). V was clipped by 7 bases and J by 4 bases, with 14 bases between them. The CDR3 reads CASTPGNFYEQYF. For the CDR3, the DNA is TGTGCCAGTACCCCAGGAAACTTTTACGAGCAGTACTTC.

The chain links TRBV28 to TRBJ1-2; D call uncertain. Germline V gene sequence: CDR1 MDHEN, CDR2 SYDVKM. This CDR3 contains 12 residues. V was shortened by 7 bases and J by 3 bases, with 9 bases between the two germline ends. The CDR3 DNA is TGTGCCAGCATGCACCGGGACTATGGCTACACCTTC. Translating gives CASMHRDYGYTF.

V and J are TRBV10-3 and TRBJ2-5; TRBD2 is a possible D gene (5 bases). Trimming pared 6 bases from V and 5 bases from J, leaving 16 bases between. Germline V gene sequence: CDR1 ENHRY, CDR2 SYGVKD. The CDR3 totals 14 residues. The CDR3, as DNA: TGTGCCATCAGAACGAGTGAAGAGGGTGAGACCCAGTACTTC. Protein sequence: CAIRTSEEGETQYF.

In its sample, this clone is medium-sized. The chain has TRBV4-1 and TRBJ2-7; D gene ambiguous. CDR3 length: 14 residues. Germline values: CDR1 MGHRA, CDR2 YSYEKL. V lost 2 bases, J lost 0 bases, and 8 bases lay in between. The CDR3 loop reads CASSQNSNSYEQYF. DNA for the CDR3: TGCGCCAGCAGCCAAAATAGCAACTCCTACGAGCAGTACTTC.

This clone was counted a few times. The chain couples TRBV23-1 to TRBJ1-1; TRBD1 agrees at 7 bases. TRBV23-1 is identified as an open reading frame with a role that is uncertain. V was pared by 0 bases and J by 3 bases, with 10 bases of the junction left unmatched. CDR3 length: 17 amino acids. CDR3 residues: CASSQSIGQEGDTEAFF. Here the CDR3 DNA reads TGCGCCAGCAGTCAATCGATAGGACAGGAGGGGGACACTGAAGCTTTCTTT.

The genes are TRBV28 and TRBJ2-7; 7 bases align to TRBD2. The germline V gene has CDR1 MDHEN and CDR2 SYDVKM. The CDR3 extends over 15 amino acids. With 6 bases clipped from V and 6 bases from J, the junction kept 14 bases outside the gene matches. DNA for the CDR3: TGTGCCAGCAGGGGTGGCGGGGAGGGGCTACGCGAGCAGTACTTC. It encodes CASRGGGEGLREQYF.

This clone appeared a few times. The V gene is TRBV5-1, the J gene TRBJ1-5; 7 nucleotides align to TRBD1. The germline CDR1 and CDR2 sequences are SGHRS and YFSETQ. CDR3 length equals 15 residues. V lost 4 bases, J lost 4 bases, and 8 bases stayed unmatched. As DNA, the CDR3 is TGCGCCAGCAGCCCACTCGGGACAGAAAATCAGCCCCAGCATTTT. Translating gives CASSPLGTENQPQHF.

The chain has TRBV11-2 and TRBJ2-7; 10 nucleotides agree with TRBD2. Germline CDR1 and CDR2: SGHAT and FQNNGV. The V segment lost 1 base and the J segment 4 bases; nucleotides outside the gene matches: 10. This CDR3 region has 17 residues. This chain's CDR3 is CASSLGGASGSLYEQYF. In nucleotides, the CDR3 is TGTGCCAGCAGCTTAGGGGGGGCTAGCGGGAGTTTGTACGAGCAGTACTTC.

The CDR3 region is CASSPNSIVSYNEQFF. The DNA of the CDR3 is TGTGCCAGCTCACCTAACAGCATAGTCTCCTACAATGAGCAGTTCTTC. The V gene is TRBV18, the J gene TRBJ2-1; D remains unclear. Germline CDR1 and CDR2: KGHSH and LQKENI. The CDR3 loop spans 16 amino acids. The V and J ends lost 3 bases and 0 bases respectively, with 12 bases between them.

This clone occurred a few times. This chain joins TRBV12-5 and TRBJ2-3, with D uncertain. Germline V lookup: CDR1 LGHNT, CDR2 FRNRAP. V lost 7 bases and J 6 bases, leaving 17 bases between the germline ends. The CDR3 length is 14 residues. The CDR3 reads CASAFVLLEDTQYF. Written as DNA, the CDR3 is TGTGCTAGTGCCTTCGTACTTCTTGAGGATACGCAGTATTTT.

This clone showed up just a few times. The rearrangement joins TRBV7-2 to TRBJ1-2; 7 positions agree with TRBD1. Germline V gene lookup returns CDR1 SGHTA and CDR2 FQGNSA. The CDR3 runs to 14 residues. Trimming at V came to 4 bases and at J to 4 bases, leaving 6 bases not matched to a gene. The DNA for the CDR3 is TGTGCCAGCAGCTCCAACAGGGGTGGCTATGGCTACACCTTC. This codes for CASSSNRGGYGYTF.

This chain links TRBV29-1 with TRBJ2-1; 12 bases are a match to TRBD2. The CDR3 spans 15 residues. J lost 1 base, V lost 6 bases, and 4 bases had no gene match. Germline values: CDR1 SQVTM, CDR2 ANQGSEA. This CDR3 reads CSVILAGGSYNEQFF. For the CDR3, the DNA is TGCAGCGTCATACTAGCGGGAGGATCCTACAATGAGCAGTTCTTC.

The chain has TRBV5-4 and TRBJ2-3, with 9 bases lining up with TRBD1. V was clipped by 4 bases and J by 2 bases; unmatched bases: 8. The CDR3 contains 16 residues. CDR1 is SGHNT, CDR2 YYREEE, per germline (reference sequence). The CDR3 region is CASSTLGDRDTDTQYF. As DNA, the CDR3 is TGTGCCAGCAGCACTCTCGGGGACAGGGACACAGATACGCAGTATTTT.

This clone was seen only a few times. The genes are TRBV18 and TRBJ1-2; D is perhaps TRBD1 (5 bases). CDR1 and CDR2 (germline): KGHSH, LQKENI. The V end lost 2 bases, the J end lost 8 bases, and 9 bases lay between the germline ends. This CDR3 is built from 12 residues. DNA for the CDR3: TGTGCCAGCTCACCATCGGGGGGAGGCTACACCTTC. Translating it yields CASSPSGGGYTF.

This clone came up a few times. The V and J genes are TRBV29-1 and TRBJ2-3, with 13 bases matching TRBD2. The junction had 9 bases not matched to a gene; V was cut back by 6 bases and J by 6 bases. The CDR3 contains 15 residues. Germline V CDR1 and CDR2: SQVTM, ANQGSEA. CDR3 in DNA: TGCAGCGTGAGGGAGACTAGCGGGGGGACGGATACGCAGTATTTT. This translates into CSVRETSGGTDTQYF.

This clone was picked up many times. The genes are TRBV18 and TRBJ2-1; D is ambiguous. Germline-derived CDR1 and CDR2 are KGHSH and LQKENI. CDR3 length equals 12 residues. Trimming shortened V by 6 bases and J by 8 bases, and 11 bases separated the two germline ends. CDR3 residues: CASSVSFDEQFF. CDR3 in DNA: TGTGCCAGCTCTGTGAGTTTTGATGAGCAGTTCTTC.

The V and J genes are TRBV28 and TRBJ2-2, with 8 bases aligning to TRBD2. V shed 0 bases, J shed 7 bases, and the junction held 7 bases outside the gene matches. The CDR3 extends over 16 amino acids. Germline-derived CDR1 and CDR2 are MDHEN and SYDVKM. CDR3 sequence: CASSLWAAGGHGELFF. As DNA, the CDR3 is TGTGCCAGCAGTTTATGGGCCGCGGGAGGTCACGGGGAGCTGTTTTTT.

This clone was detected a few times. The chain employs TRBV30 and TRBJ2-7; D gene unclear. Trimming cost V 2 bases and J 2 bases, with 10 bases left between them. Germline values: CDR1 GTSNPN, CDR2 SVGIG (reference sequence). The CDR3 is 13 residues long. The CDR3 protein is CAWSITVTYEQYF. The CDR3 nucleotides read TGTGCCTGGAGTATCACTGTGACCTACGAGCAGTACTTC. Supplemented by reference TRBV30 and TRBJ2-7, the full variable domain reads SQTIHQWPATLVQPVGSPLSLECTVEGTSNPNLYWYRQAAGRGLQLLFYSVGIGQISSEVPQNLSASRPQDRQFILSSKKLLLSDSGFYLCAWSITVTYEQYFGPGTRLTVT.

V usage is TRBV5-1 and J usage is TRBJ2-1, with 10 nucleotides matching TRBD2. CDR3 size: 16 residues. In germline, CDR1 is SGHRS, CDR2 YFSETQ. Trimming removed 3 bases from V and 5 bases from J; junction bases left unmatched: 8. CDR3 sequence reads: CASSWGGLAENNEQFF. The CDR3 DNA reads TGCGCCAGCAGCTGGGGAGGACTAGCGGAAAACAATGAGCAGTTCTTC. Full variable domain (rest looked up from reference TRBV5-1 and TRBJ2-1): KAGVTQTPRYLIKTRGQQVTLSCSPISGHRSVSWYQQTPGQGLQFLFEYFSETQRNKGNFPGRFSGRQFSNSRSEMNVSTLELGDSALYLCASSWGGLAENNEQFFGPGTRLTVL.

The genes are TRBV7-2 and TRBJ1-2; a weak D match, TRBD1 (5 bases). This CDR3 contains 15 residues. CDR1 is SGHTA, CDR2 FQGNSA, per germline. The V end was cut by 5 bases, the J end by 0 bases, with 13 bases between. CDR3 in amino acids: CASSVRGGANYGYTF. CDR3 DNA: TGTGCCAGCAGCGTTCGGGGGGGGGCTAACTATGGCTACACCTTC.